This record concerns one TCR beta chain sequence. The data derive from a study of blood T cell repertoires in COVID-19. As for the study in general: Samples representing acute and convalescent COVID-19 were sourced from the United States, Italy and Spain. In each case, the material was cDNA or gDNA derived from T cells, B-cell-depleted T cells, or PBMCs.

Methods used by the authors: Amplification from reference gene primers served as the basis for estimated nucleated cell counts. Clones were read by immunoSEQ multiplex PCR, and TCRdb kept only the in-frame ones, dropping some. The V and J calls and the clone size are those of that table, but D and trimming were determined from the DNA. Of some 90,000 clones listed, roughly 83% are singletons. Input material: peripheral blood. This TCR came from a human donor in a cohort sampled during active COVID-19.

Here the CDR3 DNA reads TGTGCCAGCAGCTTGATAAAGACAACAAGTAACACCGGGGAGCTGTTTTTT. As protein: CASSLIKTTSNTGELFF. This chain connects TRBV5-4 to TRBJ2-2; D gene unclear. Trimming shortened V by 1 base and J by 2 bases, and 15 bases separated the two germline ends. CDR3 length: 17 amino acids. Germline lookup yields CDR1 SGHNT and CDR2 YYREEE (reference sequence).